These 19 T cell receptor beta chains were sequenced from one sample in a study of T-cell memory formation after mild COVID-19. TCRdb reanalysed the 5' RACE reads using MiXCR and keeps one entry per CDR3 protein. The data hold approximately 570,000 distinct CDR3 sequences, with 15% to 20% observed a single time. The sequenced sample consisted of PBMCs or a T cell subset sorted from them (not recorded which). The receptors come from an adult woman who had mild COVID-19 (a few samples of this study predate the infection). Cell type and time point are not known.

This clonotype was counted between two and nine times. The chain combines TRBV5-1 with TRBJ2-2; 10 bases match TRBD1. This CDR3 has 16 residues. Germline V lookup: CDR1 SGHRS, CDR2 YFSETQ. V lost 4 bases to trimming and J lost 3 bases; unmatched junction nucleotides: 6. The CDR3 DNA reads TGCGCCAGCAGCGAGAGACAGGGGGCGTACACCGGGGAGCTGTTTTTT. It yields the protein CASSERQGAYTGELFF.

The chain couples TRBV27 to TRBJ1-1, with unresolved D. Trimming removed 5 bases from V and 5 bases from J, with 12 bases in between. CDR1 and CDR2 from the germline V gene are MNHEY and SMNVEV (reference sequence). The CDR3 contains 13 residues. In nucleotides, the CDR3 is TGTGCCAGCAGTCCCCCCTTCGGAACTGAAGCTTTCTTT. Protein: CASSPPFGTEAFF.

This clonotype was counted only a few times. This chain joins TRBV5-5 and TRBJ1-4; weak D call: TRBD1 (5 bases). V was trimmed by 2 bases and J by 8 bases, leaving 19 bases between them. The germline V gene encodes CDR1 SGHKS and CDR2 YYEKEE (reference sequence). The CDR3 sequence is 16 residues long. The chain's CDR3 is CASSFELVGGLEKLFF. CDR3 bases: TGTGCCAGCAGCTTTGAATTAGTCGGGGGTTTGGAAAAACTGTTTTTT.

The rearrangement links TRBV4-2 to TRBJ2-1; 9 bases match TRBD1. The J segment lost 7 bases and the V segment lost 1 base, leaving 5 bases of the junction unmatched. Germline V gene sequence: CDR1 LGHNA, CDR2 YNFKEQ. The CDR3 runs to 15 residues. The CDR3 is CASSQGDRDENEQFF. CDR3 nucleotides: TGTGCCAGCAGCCAAGGGGACAGGGACGAAAATGAGCAGTTCTTC.

The chain links TRBV29-1 to TRBJ2-7; maybe TRBD1 (5 bases). The germline CDR1 and CDR2 sequences are SQVTM and ANQGSEA. This CDR3 has 12 amino acids. V was cut by 2 bases and J by 6 bases, with 11 bases left in between. For the CDR3, the DNA is TGCAGCGTTGAAACAGGACCCCCCGAGCAGTACTTC. It translates to CSVETGPPEQYF.

This clonotype was observed a few times. This sequence joins TRBV4-2 and TRBJ2-5; TRBD1 matches at 9 bases. Trimming at V came to 4 bases and at J to 8 bases, leaving 11 bases not matched to a gene. Germline lookup yields CDR1 LGHNA and CDR2 YNFKEQ. The CDR3 sequence is 15 residues long. The DNA for the CDR3 is TGTGCCAGCAGCCCCCAGGCCCGGGACAGGGTAACCCAGTACTTC. It specifies CASSPQARDRVTQYF.

The chain joins TRBV25-1 to TRBJ2-7, with 8 bases aligning to TRBD1. The CDR3 loop spans 13 amino acids. The ends lost 7 bases at V and 5 bases at J; junction bases unmatched: 7. The germline gives CDR1 MGHDK, CDR2 SYGVNS. CDR3 DNA sequence: TGTGCCAGCACCGAGCAGGGGGCCCACGAGCAGTACTTC. Amino acids: CASTEQGAHEQYF.

The chain links TRBV19 to TRBJ2-2; 12 nucleotides align to TRBD2. CDR3 length equals 16 residues. Germline V gene data show CDR1 as LNHDA and CDR2 as SQIVND (reference sequence). V shed 5 bases and J 6 bases; nucleotides not matched to a gene: 7. The CDR3 sequence is CASSLTTSGSSGELFF. The CDR3 DNA reads as TGTGCCAGTAGTCTTACGACTAGCGGGAGTTCCGGGGAGCTGTTTTTT.

V is TRBV12-3 or TRBV12-4 and J is TRBJ2-1; D is tentatively TRBD1 or TRBD2 (5 bases each). This CDR3 comprises 14 residues. The V gene lost 6 bases and the J gene lost 1 base, with 10 bases spanning the gap. CDR3 nucleotide sequence: TGTGCCAGCAGGGGGGATTCTTCCTACAATGAGCAGTTCTTC. Residues: CASRGDSSYNEQFF.

In this sample, this clonotype turned up a few times. The chain links TRBV18 to TRBJ1-4, with D unclear. CDR3 length equals 17 residues. V dropped 6 bases and J dropped 5 bases, with 22 bases sitting between them. From germline, CDR1 is KGHSH and CDR2 LQKENI. CDR3 coding DNA: TGTGCCAGCTCTCCCGGGTCCCTGGCGCGCCGAAATGAAAAACTGTTTTTT. This sequence encodes CASSPGSLARRNEKLFF.

This clonotype was seen a handful of times. The J gene is TRBJ2-5, the V gene TRBV5-1; D not resolved. This CDR3 is 11 amino acids long. V dropped 3 bases and J dropped 7 bases, with 7 bases sitting between them. In germline, CDR1 is SGHRS, CDR2 YFSETQ. The CDR3 DNA is TGCGCCAGCAGCTCCAACGGGACCCAGTACTTC. Protein sequence: CASSSNGTQYF.

This clonotype was observed a few times. This chain uses TRBV6-5 with TRBJ1-4; unclear D gene. The germline V gene encodes CDR1 MNHEY and CDR2 SVGAGI. The V gene lost 2 bases and the J gene lost 4 bases, with 8 bases spanning the gap. This CDR3 is 14 amino acids long. CDR3 bases: TGTGCCAGCAGTTACCTGGGCGTTAATGAAAAACTGTTTTTT. This translates into CASSYLGVNEKLFF.

This rearrangement joins TRBV7-3 to TRBJ2-1; TRBD1 matches 7 bases. Losses at the gene ends were 4 bases for V and 9 bases for J; bases not matched to a gene: 15. Germline loops: CDR1 SGHTA, CDR2 FQGTGA. The CDR3 is 16 residues long. The CDR3 sequence: CASSSRQGRGFSEQFF. CDR3 nucleotides: TGTGCCAGCAGCTCCAGACAGGGCCGGGGCTTTAGTGAGCAGTTCTTC.

This clonotype was found many times. The chain links TRBV6-2 or TRBV6-3 to TRBJ1-1; 7 nucleotides line up with TRBD1. V trimming: 2 bases; J trimming: 4 bases; junction bases outside the gene matches: 7. This CDR3 spans 15 amino acids. CDR1 and CDR2 (germline): MNHEY, SVGEGT. The CDR3 loop reads CASSYVGTVLTEAFF. The CDR3 coding sequence is TGTGCCAGCAGTTACGTGGGGACAGTTCTCACTGAAGCTTTCTTT.

The J gene is TRBJ1-5, the V gene TRBV6-5; D perhaps matches TRBD1 (5 bases). CDR3 length equals 13 residues. V was clipped by 2 bases and J by 9 bases, with 11 bases between them. In germline, CDR1 is MNHEY, CDR2 SVGAGI. The CDR3 sequence: CASSYVIGGPQHF. The CDR3 coding sequence is TGTGCCAGCAGTTACGTCATCGGGGGGCCCCAGCATTTT.

This clonotype appeared many times. The chain joins TRBV7-3 to TRBJ2-7, with 10 bases lining up with TRBD1. The V segment lost 3 bases and the J segment 1 base; nucleotides outside the gene matches: 15. The CDR3 is 19 amino acids. Looked up from germline, CDR1 is SGHTA and CDR2 is FQGTGA. CDR3 in DNA: TGTGCCAGCAGCTTCAGGACCAAGGCGGGGGACAGGGGTTCCTACGAGCAGTACTTC. Protein sequence: CASSFRTKAGDRGSYEQYF.

This clonotype has only a few counts. The V gene is TRBV2, the J gene TRBJ2-1; 11 bases are shared with TRBD2. With V trimmed by 2 bases and J by 0 bases, 3 bases remained unmatched. This CDR3 has 17 amino acids. Germline CDR1 reads SNHLY; CDR2 reads FYNNEI. CDR3: CASSESSGGASYNEQFF. CDR3 DNA: TGTGCCAGCAGTGAAAGTAGCGGGGGGGCCTCCTACAATGAGCAGTTCTTC.

The rearrangement links TRBV4-1 to TRBJ2-7; TRBD2 aligns across 7 bases. Losses at the gene ends were 4 bases for V and 2 bases for J; bases not matched to a gene: 5. The germline CDR1 and CDR2 sequences are MGHRA and YSYEKL. There are 14 residues in the CDR3. This CDR3 is CASSRDGGAYEQYF. CDR3 nucleotide sequence: TGCGCCAGCAGCCGAGATGGGGGGGCCTACGAGCAGTACTTC.

V is TRBV20-1 and J is TRBJ1-5, with 7 bases identical to TRBD1. This CDR3 has 14 residues. The V gene's germline CDR1 is DFQATT and CDR2 SNEGSKA (reference sequence). V was clipped by 1 base and J by 7 bases; unmatched bases: 7. The DNA for the CDR3 is TGCAGTGCTAGAGGAGTAGGGGGCGGACAGCCCCAGCATTTT. Residues: CSARGVGGGQPQHF.